One and the same sample provided the 21 T cell receptor beta chains below, sequenced in a study of T cell responses to AZD1222 COVID-19 vaccine. The protocol was immunoSEQ multiplex PCR, while the TCRdb copy is restricted to in-frame clones and leaves out a portion. The table has 170,000 or so clones, 90% to 95% seen once. This specimen was peripheral blood, taken 28 days after the second dose of the MenACWY control vaccine. The receptors here all came from an adult who received the MenACWY meningococcal vaccine as a control.

The chain combines TRBV9 with TRBJ1-1; possibly TRBD1 for D (5 bases). CDR1 SGDLS and CDR2 YYNGEE come from the germline V gene. This CDR3 has 13 amino acids. Trimming took 4 bases from V and 12 from J, leaving 19 bases between them. CDR3 sequence (DNA): TGTGCCAGCAGCCCTGGGACGTCGGGGTTTCCTTTCTTT. Translated: CASSPGTSGFPFF.

This clone was seen more than once but under ten times. The CDR3 bases are TGTGCCAGCACCCTAGGACAGGGCCCCTCCTCTAACTATGGCTACACCTTC. Translating it yields CASTLGQGPSSNYGYTF. The chain uses TRBV7-2 and TRBJ1-2; 8 positions match TRBD1. V trimming: 7 bases; J trimming: 0 bases; junction bases outside the gene matches: 13. Germline-derived CDR1 and CDR2 are SGHTA and FQGNSA. This CDR3 region has 17 residues.

This rearrangement joins TRBV10-3 to TRBJ2-7; weak D call: TRBD2 (6 bases). The germline CDR1 and CDR2 sequences are ENHRY and SYGVKD. The CDR3 contains 12 residues. Deletions cut 0 bases from V and 7 bases from J, with 7 bases between. CDR3 in DNA: TGTGCCATCAGTGAGTCGGGGAGGGAGCAGTACTTC. Protein sequence: CAISESGREQYF.

This clone occurred a few times. The chain uses TRBV30 and TRBJ2-7; D is unclear. The CDR3 length is 15 residues. The V end lost 0 bases, the J end lost 6 bases, and 18 bases lay between the germline ends. The germline V gene has CDR1 GTSNPN and CDR2 SVGIG (reference sequence). The chain's CDR3 is CAWSVGSPGQAEQYF. The CDR3 coding sequence is TGTGCCTGGAGTGTAGGATCCCCCGGGCAGGCCGAGCAGTACTTC.

This chain links TRBV3-1 (or the pseudogene TRBV3-2) with TRBJ1-2; D call uncertain. Trimming stripped 1 base from V and 0 bases from J, with 6 bases between. The CDR3 totals 14 residues. Germline CDR1 reads LGHDT; CDR2 reads YNNKEL (reference sequence). CDR3 DNA: TGTGCCAGCAGCCAAGCGACGGCTAACTATGGCTACACCTTC. Its protein product is CASSQATANYGYTF.

This chain joins TRBV6-2 or TRBV6-3 and TRBJ1-1, with TRBD1 matching over 12 bases. CDR1 MNHEY and CDR2 SVGEGT come from the germline V gene. The V gene end was trimmed by 5 bases and the J gene end by 0 bases; junction bases not matched to a gene: 7. The CDR3 has 17 residues. The CDR3 DNA sequence: TGTGCCAGCAGTGGGACAGGGGGCCGACCCATGAACACTGAAGCTTTCTTT. As protein: CASSGTGGRPMNTEAFF.

A few counts support this clone. This chain connects TRBV5-4 to TRBJ1-2; D is ambiguous. The length of the CDR3 is 14 residues. The V gene lost 0 bases and the J gene lost 3 bases, with 9 bases spanning the gap. CDR1 and CDR2 (germline): SGHNT, YYREEE (reference sequence). The CDR3 DNA reads as TGTGCCAGCAGCTTGGGGATTAGAGACTATGGCTACACCTTC. The encoded protein is CASSLGIRDYGYTF.

This chain joins TRBV12-3 or TRBV12-4 and TRBJ2-3, with D perhaps matching TRBD1 (6 bases). V was pared by 5 bases and J by 6 bases, with 9 bases between. The CDR3 length is 12 residues. The CDR3 DNA reads as TGTGCCAGCAGTCCGAGGGGGGATACGCAGTATTTT. This translates into CASSPRGDTQYF.

The chain joins TRBV4-3 to TRBJ1-1, with a possible D match to TRBD1 (6 bases). In germline, CDR1 is LGHNA, CDR2 YSLEER. The CDR3 has 15 amino acids. V shed 0 bases and J shed 3 bases, with 11 bases lying between them. CDR3 sequence reads: CASSQDDRRYTEAFF. In nucleotides, the CDR3 is TGCGCCAGCAGCCAAGACGACAGGCGTTACACTGAAGCTTTCTTT.

The rearrangement joins TRBV6-1 to TRBJ1-5; maybe TRBD1 (5 bases). V lost 1 base, J lost 4 bases, and 11 bases lay in between. The CDR3 totals 15 residues. Germline-derived CDR1 and CDR2 are MNHNS and SASEGT. The CDR3 nucleotides read TGTGCCAGCAGTGAAGGGCCAGGGCCTAATCAGCCCCAGCATTTT. Translating it yields CASSEGPGPNQPQHF.

The chain is built from TRBV12-3 or TRBV12-4 and TRBJ2-2, with D maybe TRBD1 (5 bases). The CDR3 has 13 amino acids. V lost 6 bases to trimming and J lost 2 bases, with 7 bases between them. In DNA form, the CDR3 reads TGTGCCAGCAGGGACACTAACACCGGGGAGCTGTTTTTT. This gives the protein CASRDTNTGELFF.

The table lists this clone with a count of one. J is TRBJ1-1 and V is TRBV6-5; no clear D. CDR1 and CDR2 from the germline V gene are MNHEY and SVGAGI. V dropped 0 bases and J dropped 3 bases, with 8 bases sitting between them. This CDR3 contains 14 residues. For the CDR3, the DNA is TGTGCCAGCAGTTACTCGATGAGGGACACTGAAGCTTTCTTT. Translation gives CASSYSMRDTEAFF.

The rearrangement uses TRBV19 and TRBJ2-2; possibly TRBD1 for D (6 bases). From germline, CDR1 is LNHDA and CDR2 SQIVND (reference sequence). The CDR3 runs to 14 residues. Trimming pared 2 bases from V and 6 bases from J, leaving 10 bases between. DNA for the CDR3: TGTGCCAGTAGTATAACAGGGATTGCCGGGGAGCTGTTTTTT. This encodes CASSITGIAGELFF.

The chain combines TRBV7-2 with TRBJ1-5; D unclear. Trimming removed 0 bases at V and 3 bases at J, with 9 bases between. The V gene's germline CDR1 is SGHTA and CDR2 FQGNSA. The CDR3 has 15 amino acids. CDR3 protein: CASSLAGRVNQPQHF. The CDR3 coding sequence is TGTGCCAGCAGCTTAGCGGGCCGAGTCAATCAGCCCCAGCATTTT.

The chain joins TRBV7-2 to TRBJ1-1; no definite D call. The germline V gene encodes CDR1 SGHTA and CDR2 FQGNSA. The V and J ends lost 4 bases and 0 bases respectively, with 15 bases between them. This CDR3 region has 16 residues. The CDR3 bases are TGTGCCAGCAGCTCCCCCCTCTTAGGGATGAACACTGAAGCTTTCTTT. It encodes CASSSPLLGMNTEAFF.

The chain carries TRBV6-1 and TRBJ1-1; D remains unclear. Germline lookup yields CDR1 MNHNS and CDR2 SASEGT. This CDR3 region has 10 residues. V gave up 1 base and J gave up 10 bases, with 4 bases separating them. Written as DNA, the CDR3 is TGTGCCAGCAGTGAAGTGTCAGCTTTCTTT. It codes for CASSEVSAFF.

This clone came up once. J is TRBJ2-5 and V is TRBV2; D could derive from TRBD1 or TRBD2 (5 bases each). From germline, CDR1 is SNHLY and CDR2 FYNNEI. Trimming stripped 0 bases from V and 5 bases from J, with 22 bases between. There are 18 residues in the CDR3. CDR3 amino acids: CASSEALHASGARETQYF. The CDR3 nucleotides read TGTGCCAGCAGTGAAGCGCTTCACGCTTCCGGGGCCCGGGAGACCCAGTACTTC.

The chain has TRBV29-1 and TRBJ2-7; 9 nucleotides line up with TRBD1. Germline-derived CDR1 and CDR2 are SQVTM and ANQGSEA. The trim removed 6 bases at V and 5 bases at J, leaving 11 bases unmatched. The CDR3 runs to 14 residues. This CDR3 is CSVAPGQGSDEQYF. The CDR3 DNA follows: TGCAGCGTGGCCCCGGGACAGGGTTCCGACGAGCAGTACTTC.

The CDR3 bases are TGTGCCAGCAGCCTAGACAGCCAGTTTTCACCCCTCCACTTT. It translates to CASSLDSQFSPLHF. The chain employs TRBV5-5 and TRBJ1-6; a weak D match, TRBD1 (5 bases). CDR3 length equals 14 residues. Germline V gene data show CDR1 as SGHKS and CDR2 as YYEKEE (reference sequence). Trimming stripped 4 bases from V and 9 bases from J, with 14 bases between.

This chain joins TRBV6-2 or TRBV6-3 and TRBJ1-5; possibly TRBD1 for D (5 bases). The V gene's germline CDR1 is MNHEY and CDR2 SVGEGT. Trimming cost V 5 bases and J 4 bases, with 6 bases left between them. The CDR3 runs 12 residues. Written as DNA, the CDR3 is TGTGCCAGCAGTGAGGGGAATCAGCCCCAGCATTTT. Translated: CASSEGNQPQHF.

V is TRBV5-6 and J is TRBJ1-2, with 7 bases matching TRBD1. Per the germline V gene, CDR1 is SGHDT and CDR2 is YYEEEE. V lost 1 base, J lost 8 bases, and 5 bases stayed unmatched. The CDR3 has 13 amino acids. CDR3 DNA sequence: TGTGCCAGCAGCTTGACAGGGGCTGGAGGCTACACCTTC. It specifies CASSLTGAGGYTF.